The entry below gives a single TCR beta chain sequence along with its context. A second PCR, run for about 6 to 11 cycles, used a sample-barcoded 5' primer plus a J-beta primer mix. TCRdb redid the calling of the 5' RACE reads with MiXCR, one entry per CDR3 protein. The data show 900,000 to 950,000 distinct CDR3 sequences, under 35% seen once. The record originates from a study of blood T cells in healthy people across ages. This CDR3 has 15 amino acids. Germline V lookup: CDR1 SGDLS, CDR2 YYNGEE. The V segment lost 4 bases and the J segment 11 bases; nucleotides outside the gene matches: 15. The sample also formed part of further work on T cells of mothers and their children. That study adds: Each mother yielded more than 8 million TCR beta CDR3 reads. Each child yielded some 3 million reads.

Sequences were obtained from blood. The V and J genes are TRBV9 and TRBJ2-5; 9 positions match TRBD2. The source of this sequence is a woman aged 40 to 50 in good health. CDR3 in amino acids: CASSYSGGLSNEQYF. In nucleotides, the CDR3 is TGTGCCAGCAGCTATAGCGGGGGTCTAAGCAATGAGCAGTACTTC. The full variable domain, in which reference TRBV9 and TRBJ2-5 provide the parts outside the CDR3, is DSGVTQTPKHLITATGQRVTLRCSPRSGDLSVYWYQQSLDQGLQFLIQYYNGEERAKGNILERFSAQQFPDLHSELNLSSLELGDSALYFCASSYSGGLSNEQYFGPGTRLLVL.